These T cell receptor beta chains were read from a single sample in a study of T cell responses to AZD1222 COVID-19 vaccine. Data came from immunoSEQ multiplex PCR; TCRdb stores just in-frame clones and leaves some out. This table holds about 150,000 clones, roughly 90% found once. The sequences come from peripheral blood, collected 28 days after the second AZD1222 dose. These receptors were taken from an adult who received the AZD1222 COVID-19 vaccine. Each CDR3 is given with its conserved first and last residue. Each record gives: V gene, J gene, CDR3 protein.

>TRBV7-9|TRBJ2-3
CASSLYASAPRVTDTQYF
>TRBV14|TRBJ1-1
CASSQDLSTEAFF
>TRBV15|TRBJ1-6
CATSTRQGHNSPLHF
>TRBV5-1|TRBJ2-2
CASSPTLGGGELFF
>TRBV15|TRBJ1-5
CATSKSDRGLGPQHF
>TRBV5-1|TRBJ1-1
CASSLGGSIAEAFF
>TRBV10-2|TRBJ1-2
CASSEVLYGYTF
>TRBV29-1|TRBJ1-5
CSGGQGSNQPQHF
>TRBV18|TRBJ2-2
CASPRGLAENTGELFF
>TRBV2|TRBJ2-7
CASRGGSSYEQYF
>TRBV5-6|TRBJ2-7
CASSLGTGLVEQYF
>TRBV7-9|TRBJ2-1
CASSGTFNSDEQFF
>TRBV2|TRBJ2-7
CASRYSGRAGYEQYF
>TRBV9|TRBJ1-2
CASSATGVGYGYTF
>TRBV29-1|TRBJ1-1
CSARDRLETEAFF
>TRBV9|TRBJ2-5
CASSVGAYAKETQYF
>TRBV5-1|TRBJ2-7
CASSGGLAGGGYEQYF
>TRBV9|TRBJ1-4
CASSASSGAANEKLFF
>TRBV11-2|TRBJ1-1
CASSLQPRTAFF
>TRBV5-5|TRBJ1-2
CASSLSPGNYGYTF
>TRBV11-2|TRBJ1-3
CASSSEVRHRGNTIYF